This T cell receptor beta chain was identified in a study of blood T cell repertoires in COVID-19. Study information: Material from acute and convalescent COVID-19 was sourced from the United States, Italy and Spain. Nucleic acid was either cDNA or gDNA, and it came from T cells, B-cell-depleted T cells, or PBMCs.

This clone was seen only a few times. Within the sample, other DNA sequences also encode this same CDR3. Original processing methods: Estimation of nucleated cell counts relied on the amplification of reference gene primers. The repertoire was sequenced with immunoSEQ multiplex PCR; TCRdb's copy has only in-frame clones and lacks some. That table is the source of V, J and clone size, and D and trimming were worked out from the DNA. The sample consists of some 530,000 clones, approximately 85% of them appearing once. J lost 3 bases, V lost 6 bases, and 6 bases had no gene match. Germline V CDR1 and CDR2: SNHLY, FYNNEI. The CDR3 totals 14 residues.

The chain uses TRBV2 and TRBJ1-2; the match to TRBD1 covers 8 bases. This TCR derives from a human donor in a cohort sampled during active COVID-19. The source material was peripheral blood. The CDR3 region is CASSVSQGDYGYTF. The CDR3, as DNA: TGTGCCAGCAGCGTCTCACAGGGGGACTATGGCTACACCTTC.